This T cell receptor (beta chain) is from a study of blood T cells in healthy people across ages (dated by TCRdb to 2013 to 2016). Looking at the study overall: In model experiments, template switching captured about one uniquely barcoded TCR beta cDNA molecule for every two T cells. Age-related changes in TCR beta repertoire diversity were measured in the study by deep sequencing normalized with unique cDNA molecular identifiers. To avoid experimental bias, donors of different ages were distributed randomly across sequencing lanes. The donors were split into four age groups: young (average around 15 years), middle-aged (roughly 39), aged (over 55) and long-lived (roughly 77). Using the same blood draw, the study looked at two additional independent replicas of 1 million unique cDNA reads for two donors, one aged 18 to 29 and the other aged 80 or older. Results the study describes overall, beyond this receptor: Compared with the aged group, more naive CD4+ T cells, fewer expanded clones and increased TCR diversity were shown by the long-lived group, suggesting age selection. As age increased, observed TCR beta diversity per million T cells dropped in a roughly linear way, and a significant reduction was already evident by age around 41. Estimates of total diversity based on one million sequenced T cells were considered lower bounds and underestimates. The percentage of naive T cells measured by flow cytometry correlated strongly with observed TCR beta diversity. Because profiling used bulk unsorted PBMCs, naive and antigen-experienced compartments could not be compared conclusively. Because the CMV infection status of the donors was unknown, age-related changes in expanded clonotypes may potentially have been confounded.

The protocol used for the library was 5' RACE. Sequenced on an Illumina HiSeq 2500. The second PCR ran for about 7 to 11 cycles and used a J-beta primer mix along with a sample-barcoded 5' primer. A unique molecular identifier was introduced onto each TCR beta cDNA molecule by a template-switch 5' adaptor carrying 12 random nucleotides. Each sample yielded at least 2.5 million CDR3-containing paired-end reads. First-strand cDNA synthesis was performed from all RNA using the Mint cDNA synthesis kit, with priming by a TRBC-specific oligonucleotide. Following uracil-DNA glycosylase treatment, all cDNA underwent a first 18-cycle PCR with the universal primers M1SS and BC2_uni_R. In the paper's pipeline: Normalization of each sample was performed by random selection of 1 million high-quality reads, each carrying a distinct molecular identifier. Instead of being binned into consensus sequences, reads that shared molecular identifiers were thrown out. MiTCR, set to a Q25 quality threshold and the strictest error-elimination algorithm, was used for CDR3 identification, clonotype clustering and error correction. A nonparametric unseen species model with Euler transformation was used to estimate lower-bound total TCR beta diversity. In TCRdb, the public reads were trimmed at Q25 with fastp and aligned with MiXCR, with productive beta chains retained. Rows are unified per CDR3 protein, each entry keeping the most common DNA and genes. For this entry, the V and J calls and clone size follow TCRdb and not the study's own pipeline. The sample data list about 970,000 distinct CDR3 sequences, and about 53% of these were observed just once. Clones ranked in the top ten supply about 20% of the sample.

Donors were 39 systemically healthy Caucasian individuals from Russia aged roughly 6 to 95 years. Each donor gave around 9.8 milliliters of peripheral blood, collected into EDTA-treated Vacutainer tubes. PBMCs were isolated by Ficoll-Paque density-gradient centrifugation, with at least 6 million obtained per sample. Total RNA, at least 5.5 micrograms per sample, was extracted from PBMCs with Trizol reagent. For every donor, flow cytometry on a PBMC aliquot measured the percentage of naive CD45RAhigh/CD27high T cells. Here V drops 4 bases and J drops 3 bases, and the junction holds 2 bases not matched to any gene. Via the germline V gene, CDR1 is SGHTA and CDR2 FQGNSA. The CDR3 covers 14 residues, taking in both the cysteine and the phenylalanine. This entry keeps only the CDR3 DNA: 42 bases, framed from base 1. This clonotype was counted only a few times. Its recognized antigen is unknown. No qualities accompany the bases; no much larger clone lies one base away.

The sample was blood. The sequence is built from TRBV7-2 and TRBJ2-4; TRBD1 lines up with 8 middle nucleotides. The receptor was derived from an older woman in good health. Read as DNA, the sequence is TGTGCCAGCAGCTCCGACAGGGGCAAAAACATTCAGTACTTC. Its protein reads: CASSSDRGKNIQYF.